This T cell receptor (beta chain) comes out of a study of cytomegalovirus exposure and HLA in healthy donors. The wider study: The 110 million or so unique TCR beta sequences, from approximately 170 million T cells, were found by an earlier analysis.

It was with 60 Vbeta and 13 Jbeta primers that the PCR ran. Clones were sequenced by immunoSEQ multiplex PCR, and TCRdb holds only the in-frame ones, with some missing. The data show 150,000 to 200,000 clones, about four fifths seen once. CDR1 is KGHSH and CDR2 is LQKENI in the germline V gene. The CDR3 totals 14 residues. V lost 6 bases and J lost 7; bases outside the gene matches: 8. The chain carries TRBV18 and TRBJ1-2; 10 bases are shared with TRBD1. This receptor was taken from a woman in her 30s in good health and CMV-seropositive. The source material was PBMCs. The chain's CDR3 is CASSPGTGAGGYTF. The CDR3 DNA follows: TGTGCCAGCTCGCCCGGGACAGGGGCGGGTGGCTACACCTTC.